What follows are 31 T cell receptor beta chains derived from one specimen sequenced in a study of blood T cells in healthy people across ages. Together with a sample-barcoded 5' primer, a J-beta primer mix was included in a second PCR lasting about 6 to 12 cycles. TCRdb called the 5' RACE reads again in MiXCR, with one record for every CDR3 protein. The sample lists 800,000 to 950,000 distinct CDR3 sequences, 48% occurring once. Sequenced: blood. These receptors were collected from a man aged 25-45 years in good health.

J is TRBJ1-2 and V is TRBV7-9; 7 bases fit TRBD1. The V segment lost 5 bases and the J segment 3 bases; nucleotides outside the gene matches: 9. Germline loops: CDR1 SEHNR, CDR2 FQNEAQ (reference sequence). The CDR3 totals 15 residues. The CDR3 bases are TGTGCCAGCAGCCCCCCCGGCCAGGGGGACTATGGCTACACCTTC. It yields the protein CASSPPGQGDYGYTF.

This chain links TRBV7-9 with TRBJ2-1, with 7 positions matching TRBD2. Germline trimming cut 3 bases from V and 12 bases from J; bases unmatched to any gene: 5. Per germline, CDR1 SEHNR and CDR2 FQNEAQ (reference sequence). The CDR3 runs to 12 residues. CDR3 amino acids: CASSLGGSRQFF. The CDR3 DNA is TGTGCCAGCAGCTTGGGGGGGAGTCGGCAGTTCTTC.

J is TRBJ2-3 and V is TRBV6-5; possible D gene TRBD1, 6 bases. Trimming stripped 3 bases from V and 0 bases from J, with 22 bases between. The CDR3 extends over 19 amino acids. Germline V lookup: CDR1 MNHEY, CDR2 SVGAGI. The CDR3 nucleotides are TGTGCCAGCAGTTATGTGGGTCTTGGGGGCAGAATTAGCACAGATACGCAGTATTTT. Protein product: CASSYVGLGGRISTDTQYF.

The genes are TRBV6-5 and TRBJ1-6; no clear D gene. Per the germline V gene, CDR1 is MNHEY and CDR2 is SVGAGI. The CDR3 is 14 amino acids. V lost 5 bases to trimming and J lost 7 bases, with 12 bases between them. The CDR3 sequence: CASSGFNPNSPLHF. The CDR3 DNA reads as TGTGCCAGCAGTGGCTTCAACCCGAATTCACCCCTCCACTTT.

This clonotype was found a few times. The genes are TRBV28 and TRBJ2-3; 7 bases fit TRBD1. The V gene end was trimmed by 9 bases and the J gene end by 0 bases; junction bases not matched to a gene: 3. CDR3 length equals 13 residues. Germline CDR1 is MDHEN and CDR2 is SYDVKM. The CDR3, as DNA: TGTGCCAGTCGGGACAGCAGCACAGATACGCAGTATTTT. Protein: CASRDSSTDTQYF.

The genes are TRBV12-3 or TRBV12-4 and TRBJ2-3; D is undetermined. This CDR3 has 15 amino acids. V was clipped by 7 bases and J by 1 base, with 15 bases between them. CDR3 in DNA: TGTGCCAGCATTCTCCGGGCCCCCGGCACAGATACGCAGTATTTT. This encodes CASILRAPGTDTQYF.

The sample holds many counts of this clonotype. The chain uses TRBV6-5 and TRBJ2-7, with D possibly being TRBD1 or TRBD2 (5 bases each). V was pared by 1 base and J by 4 bases, with 17 bases between. From germline, CDR1 is MNHEY and CDR2 SVGAGI. This CDR3 is built from 16 residues. The CDR3 region has the DNA TGTGCCAGCAGTTACTTCCGGGACGGCGTAATTTACGAGCAGTACTTC. Translation gives CASSYFRDGVIYEQYF.

About this clonotype: This may stem from a read error, because a much larger clone lies one nucleotide away. In DNA form, the CDR3 reads TGTGCCAGCAGCTTAAGTGTCTCTGGGGCCAACGCCCTGACTTTC. This translates into CASSLSVSGANALTF. The V call is TRBV7-6, the J call TRBJ2-6; a possible D gene is TRBD1 (5 bases). Germline CDR1 reads SGHVS; CDR2 reads FNYEAQ. The CDR3 covers 15 residues.

The rearrangement links TRBV20-1 to TRBJ2-1, with D perhaps assigned TRBD1 or TRBD2 (6 bases each). The CDR3 extends over 13 amino acids. The V and J ends lost 3 bases and 8 bases respectively, with 14 bases between them. Germline V gene sequence: CDR1 DFQATT, CDR2 SNEGSKA (reference sequence). The CDR3 sequence is CSASGGGSDEQFF. CDR3 nucleotide sequence: TGCAGTGCTAGCGGGGGCGGAAGCGATGAGCAGTTCTTC.

The rearrangement joins TRBV28 to TRBJ1-1; D might be TRBD1 (5 bases). CDR3 length: 14 residues. The V gene's germline CDR1 is MDHEN and CDR2 SYDVKM. V was cut by 5 bases and J by 5 bases, with 15 bases left in between. The CDR3 loop reads CASSLRGPRTEAFF. The CDR3 DNA sequence: TGTGCCAGCAGTCTCCGGGGCCCCAGGACTGAAGCTTTCTTT.

The chain joins TRBV4-2 to TRBJ2-1, with 7 bases that match TRBD2. There are 16 residues in the CDR3. With V trimmed by 0 bases and J by 5 bases, 7 bases remained unmatched. Germline-derived CDR1 and CDR2 are LGHNA and YNFKEQ. In nucleotides, the CDR3 is TGTGCCAGCAGCCAAGAGGCTGGGACTAAAAACAATGAGCAGTTCTTC. As protein: CASSQEAGTKNNEQFF.

The DNA for the CDR3 is TGTGCCAGCAGTCGTTGGGAACAGAACAATGAGCAGTTCTTC. This translates into CASSRWEQNNEQFF. The rearrangement joins TRBV3-1 to TRBJ2-1; D call uncertain. Germline CDR1 reads LGHDT; CDR2 reads YNNKEL (reference sequence). Trimming took 6 bases from V and 5 from J, leaving 14 bases between them. There are 14 residues in the CDR3.

The chain combines TRBV5-1 with TRBJ1-2, with TRBD1 as a possible D gene (6 bases). The length of the CDR3 is 13 residues. Germline CDR1 reads SGHRS; CDR2 reads YFSETQ. V was clipped by 4 bases and J by 6 bases, with 13 bases between them. CDR3 in DNA: TGCGCCAGCAGCGCGGCAGGGGAGGATGGCTACACCTTC. It is translated as CASSAAGEDGYTF.

This clonotype turned up a few times. The chain is built from TRBV3-1 and TRBJ2-7; no reliable D call. Trimming stripped 3 bases from V and 6 bases from J, with 12 bases between. Germline CDR1 LGHDT, CDR2 YNNKEL (reference sequence). This CDR3 has 13 amino acids. CDR3 nucleotides: TGTGCCAGCAGCCATTATGCCGGTTCCGAGCAGTACTTC. Translation gives CASSHYAGSEQYF.

V usage is TRBV15 and J usage is TRBJ1-3, with D possibly being TRBD1 (5 bases). This CDR3 region has 19 residues. Trimming stripped 0 bases from V and 4 bases from J, with 22 bases between. CDR1 and CDR2 from the germline V gene are LNHNV and YYDKDF (reference sequence). The CDR3 nucleotides are TGTGCCACCAGCAGAGATGTAATCAGAGTCCCGGGGGAAGGAAACACCATATATTTT. This translates into CATSRDVIRVPGEGNTIYF. The variable domain in full, completed from reference TRBV15 and TRBJ1-3, reads DAMVIQNPRYQVTQFGKPVTLSCSQTLNHNVMYWYQQKSSQAPKLLFHYYDKDFNNEADTPDNFQSRRPNTSFCFLDIRSPGLGDTAMYLCATSRDVIRVPGEGNTIYFGEGSWLTVV.

The chain carries TRBV25-1 and TRBJ1-1, with 8 positions matching TRBD1. With 5 bases clipped from V and 7 bases from J, the junction kept 3 bases outside the gene matches. The CDR3 runs 12 residues. Germline-derived CDR1 and CDR2 are MGHDK and SYGVNS. The CDR3 protein is CASSQQGVEAFF. The CDR3 DNA follows: TGTGCCAGCAGTCAACAGGGGGTTGAAGCTTTCTTT.

The chain has TRBV7-2 and TRBJ2-1; D is uncertain. The CDR3 runs to 12 residues. Germline-derived CDR1 and CDR2 are SGHTA and FQGNSA. V gave up 6 bases and J gave up 8 bases, with 11 bases separating them. This CDR3 is CASRGSWDEQFF. The CDR3 coding sequence is TGTGCCAGCAGGGGTTCGTGGGATGAGCAGTTCTTC.

The chain carries TRBV4-1 and TRBJ2-3; D call uncertain. CDR3 length: 17 amino acids. Per germline, CDR1 MGHRA and CDR2 YSYEKL. With 1 base removed from V and 5 bases from J, the gap between germline ends came to 19 bases. CDR3 amino acids: CASSQALAVLYEDTQYF. CDR3 sequence (DNA): TGCGCCAGCAGCCAAGCGCTGGCAGTACTATATGAAGATACGCAGTATTTT.

J is TRBJ1-1 and V is TRBV3-1; tentative D call: TRBD1 (6 bases). CDR3 length equals 14 residues. The V gene's germline CDR1 is LGHDT and CDR2 YNNKEL (reference sequence). V shed 8 bases and J shed 4 bases, with 17 bases lying between them. CDR3 DNA: TGTGCCAGCGCCCTCGACACAGGGAGCACTGAAGCTTTCTTT. It specifies CASALDTGSTEAFF.

The chain links TRBV6-4 to TRBJ2-7; D call uncertain. V gave up 4 bases and J gave up 3 bases, with 13 bases separating them. This CDR3 has 14 residues. Per germline, CDR1 MRHNA and CDR2 SNTAGT. This CDR3 is CASSGRHLSYEQYF. The DNA for the CDR3 is TGTGCCAGCAGTGGCCGACACCTAAGCTACGAGCAGTACTTC.

The chain has TRBV6-5 and TRBJ1-2; TRBD1 aligns across 7 bases. Germline CDR1 and CDR2: MNHEY and SVGAGI. CDR3 length: 14 residues. Germline trimming cut 2 bases from V and 5 bases from J; bases unmatched to any gene: 5. The CDR3 region has the DNA TGTGCCAGCAGTTACAGACAGGGAAGATATGGCTACACCTTC. This encodes CASSYRQGRYGYTF.

V and J are TRBV12-3 or TRBV12-4 and TRBJ1-3; the D gene is possibly TRBD1 (6 bases). V was pared by 2 bases and J by 5 bases, with 16 bases between. The CDR3 covers 16 residues. The CDR3 sequence: CASSLTFRGQRNTIYF. The CDR3 nucleotides are TGTGCCAGCAGTTTAACCTTCCGTGGACAGCGAAACACCATATATTTT.

Only a few counts were recorded for this clonotype. The chain employs TRBV29-1 and TRBJ1-5, with TRBD1 identical over 8 bases. Trimming cost V 7 bases and J 1 base; bases outside gene matches: 6. Germline CDR1 SQVTM, CDR2 ANQGSEA. CDR3 length: 14 amino acids. CDR3 amino acids: CSAQTGGSNQPQHF. In DNA, the CDR3 is TGCAGCGCTCAAACAGGGGGGAGCAATCAGCCCCAGCATTTT.

The chain couples TRBV7-2 to TRBJ2-3, with D hard to call. In germline, CDR1 is SGHTA, CDR2 FQGNSA. V was cut by 4 bases and J by 5 bases, with 13 bases left in between. The CDR3 covers 14 residues. The CDR3 DNA reads TGTGCCAGCAGCTCCCCCCCCAGTCAAGATACGCAGTATTTT. It yields the protein CASSSPPSQDTQYF. The full variable domain, in which reference TRBV7-2 and TRBJ2-3 provide the parts outside the CDR3, is GAGVSQSPSNKVTEKGKDVELRCDPISGHTALYWYRQSLGQGLEFLIYFQGNSAPDKSGLPSDRFSAERTGGSVSTLTIQRTQQEDSAVYLCASSSPPSQDTQYFGPGTRLTVL.

This clonotype came up a few times. The V gene is TRBV5-1, the J gene TRBJ2-3; possibly TRBD2 for D (7 bases). The germline CDR1 and CDR2 sequences are SGHRS and YFSETQ. Trimming removed 7 bases at V and 6 bases at J, with 15 bases between. This CDR3 is built from 13 residues. This chain's CDR3 is CASGLRGPDTQYF. CDR3 bases: TGCGCCAGCGGATTGCGGGGGCCTGATACGCAGTATTTT. Looking up the rest from reference TRBV5-1 and TRBJ2-3 gives the full variable domain: KAGVTQTPRYLIKTRGQQVTLSCSPISGHRSVSWYQQTPGQGLQFLFEYFSETQRNKGNFPGRFSGRQFSNSRSEMNVSTLELGDSALYLCASGLRGPDTQYFGPGTRLTVL.

The chain links TRBV12-3 or TRBV12-4 to TRBJ2-1; 10 bases align to TRBD2. Trimming took 7 bases from V and 4 from J; bases not matched to a gene: 4. CDR3 length equals 14 residues. The CDR3 loop is CASMMTSGYNEQFF. As DNA, the CDR3 is TGTGCCAGCATGATGACTAGCGGGTACAATGAGCAGTTCTTC.

This clonotype was counted a few times. The rearrangement links TRBV7-2 to TRBJ1-2; D not certain. CDR3 size: 16 residues. From germline, CDR1 is SGHTA and CDR2 FQGNSA. Trimming removed 1 base at V and 1 base at J, with 13 bases between. The CDR3: CASSLVAGMINYGYTF. The CDR3 nucleotides read TGTGCCAGCAGCTTAGTGGCAGGAATGATTAACTATGGCTACACCTTC.

This clonotype has more than one count but fewer than ten. The rearrangement uses TRBV6-5 and TRBJ1-6; 7 bases are a match to TRBD1. V shed 6 bases, J shed 6 bases, and the junction held 5 bases outside the gene matches. Germline V gene sequence: CDR1 MNHEY, CDR2 SVGAGI. The CDR3 sequence is 14 residues long. Written as DNA, the CDR3 is TGTGCCAGCAGCAGGGGGTCACCTAATTCACCCCTCCACTTT. Protein: CASSRGSPNSPLHF.

This clonotype was counted between two and nine times. The rearrangement joins TRBV5-1 to TRBJ2-1, with D perhaps matching TRBD2 (6 bases). CDR1 SGHRS and CDR2 YFSETQ come from the germline V gene. CDR3 length: 14 residues. V lost 7 bases and J 0 bases, leaving 11 bases between the germline ends. CDR3 bases: TGCGCCAGCGGCCGGGGGAACTCCTACAATGAGCAGTTCTTC. Translation: CASGRGNSYNEQFF.

This clonotype was counted a few times. The gene calls are TRBV7-9 and TRBJ2-1; perhaps TRBD1 as D (6 bases). CDR1 and CDR2 from the germline V gene are SEHNR and FQNEAQ (reference sequence). The V gene lost 5 bases and the J gene lost 0 bases, with 14 bases spanning the gap. This CDR3 region has 16 residues. CDR3 region: CASSPGHQSSYNEQFF. The DNA for the CDR3 is TGTGCCAGCAGCCCGGGACACCAGAGCTCCTACAATGAGCAGTTCTTC.

The genes are TRBV12-5 and TRBJ2-1; D is unresolved. Germline-derived CDR1 and CDR2 are LGHNT and FRNRAP. V was trimmed by 7 bases and J by 6 bases, leaving 16 bases between them. CDR3 length: 14 amino acids. In DNA, the CDR3 is TGTGCTAGTGCTCCGGGCCCGGCAGGCAATGAGCAGTTCTTC. This translates into CASAPGPAGNEQFF.